Shown below are 10 T cell receptor beta chains from a single sample sequenced in a study of CD8 T cells in ankylosing spondylitis. General study findings and limits: Eight or nine highly homologous variants formed a TCR beta motif that appeared characteristic of ankylosing spondylitis blood.

Their specific antigens are unknown. TCRdb reanalysed the 5' RACE reads using MiXCR and keeps one entry per CDR3 protein. The sample consists of 800,000 to 900,000 distinct CDR3 sequences, 12% of them appearing once. Sequenced: blood, either unsorted or a sorted T cell fraction (not recorded which). The receptor set was obtained from a male donor with ankylosing spondylitis.

This clonotype was observed many times. The chain is built from TRBV5-1 and TRBJ2-7; TRBD2 matches at 7 bases. Germline V gene data show CDR1 as SGHRS and CDR2 as YFSETQ. The J segment lost 4 bases and the V segment lost 0 bases, leaving 1 base of the junction unmatched. There are 13 residues in the CDR3. CDR3 in amino acids: CASSLGSGYEQYF. CDR3 DNA sequence: TGCGCCAGCAGCTTGGGTAGCGGGTACGAGCAGTACTTC. Looking up the rest from reference TRBV5-1 and TRBJ2-7 gives the full variable domain: KAGVTQTPRYLIKTRGQQVTLSCSPISGHRSVSWYQQTPGQGLQFLFEYFSETQRNKGNFPGRFSGRQFSNSRSEMNVSTLELGDSALYLCASSLGSGYEQYFGPGTRLTVT.

The chain has TRBV20-1 and TRBJ1-4; weak D call: TRBD1 (6 bases). Trimming pared 5 bases from V and 5 bases from J, leaving 15 bases between. The length of the CDR3 is 14 residues. In germline, CDR1 is DFQATT, CDR2 SNEGSKA (reference sequence). CDR3 protein: CSAPDSGGNEKLFF. Here the CDR3 DNA reads TGCAGTGCTCCGGACAGCGGAGGGAATGAAAAACTGTTTTTT.

The chain employs TRBV20-1 and TRBJ2-7; D gene uncertain. The V end was cut by 7 bases, the J end by 0 bases, with 13 bases between. The CDR3 covers 13 residues. Germline V gene sequence: CDR1 DFQATT, CDR2 SNEGSKA (reference sequence). CDR3 DNA: TGCAGTGTTCGGCGTCTGAGCTCCTACGAGCAGTACTTC. It codes for CSVRRLSSYEQYF.

This clonotype was counted only a few times. The rearrangement uses TRBV5-6 and TRBJ1-4; D remains ambiguous. Germline V gene lookup returns CDR1 SGHDT and CDR2 YYEEEE. CDR3 length: 17 amino acids. The V and J ends lost 2 bases and 4 bases respectively, with 18 bases between them. CDR3: CASSLYGREGGNEKLFF. The CDR3 nucleotides are TGTGCCAGCAGCTTATATGGACGGGAGGGAGGTAATGAAAAACTGTTTTTT.

This clonotype appeared many times. The chain joins TRBV20-1 to TRBJ2-1, with TRBD2 matching 9 bases. Germline lookup yields CDR1 DFQATT and CDR2 SNEGSKA (reference sequence). The CDR3 is 17 residues long. V lost 2 bases and J lost 7; bases outside the gene matches: 15. The CDR3 region has the DNA TGCAGTGCTAGATCTTTATCGGGCGGGAGGGGGTGGAATGAGCAGTTCTTC. Amino acid sequence: CSARSLSGGRGWNEQFF.

The sample holds a few counts of this clonotype. V usage is TRBV10-3 and J usage is TRBJ2-2; D gene unclear. The CDR3 runs 15 residues. Trimming pared 6 bases from V and 1 base from J, leaving 12 bases between. The V gene's germline CDR1 is ENHRY and CDR2 SYGVKD. The CDR3 sequence: CAISGRTLNTGELFF. The DNA of the CDR3 is TGTGCCATCAGCGGACGGACCTTGAACACCGGGGAGCTGTTTTTT.

This clonotype was recorded many times. The V gene is TRBV12-3 or TRBV12-4, the J gene TRBJ1-2, with no clear D. V shed 4 bases and J shed 3 bases, with 6 bases lying between them. The CDR3 is 12 residues long. CDR3 protein: CASSSLYYGYTF. The CDR3, as DNA: TGTGCCAGCAGTTCTTTATACTATGGCTACACCTTC.

In its sample, this clonotype was seen many times. The chain recombines TRBV7-6 with TRBJ2-7; D gene uncertain. The V gene's germline CDR1 is SGHVS and CDR2 FNYEAQ. V was trimmed by 6 bases and J by 0 bases, leaving 12 bases between them. The CDR3 covers 14 residues. The CDR3 loop is CASRSTKDSYEQYF. The CDR3 bases are TGTGCCAGCAGGTCGACCAAGGACTCCTACGAGCAGTACTTC.

This chain links TRBV5-1 with TRBJ2-7; D unclear. Germline lookup yields CDR1 SGHRS and CDR2 YFSETQ. The CDR3 sequence is 13 residues long. V shed 7 bases and J shed 11 bases, with 22 bases lying between them. CDR3 sequence: CASSAQVDGEEYF. The CDR3 coding sequence is TGCGCCAGCTCAGCCCAGGTGGACGGAGAGGAGTACTTC.

The chain carries TRBV6-6 and TRBJ1-2, with D perhaps matching TRBD1 (6 bases). From germline, CDR1 is MNHNY and CDR2 SVGAGI (reference sequence). This CDR3 contains 13 residues. Trimming shortened V by 7 bases and J by 1 base, and 10 bases separated the two germline ends. This CDR3 is CASTRGLNYGYTF. The DNA of the CDR3 is TGTGCCAGCACGCGGGGGCTTAACTATGGCTACACCTTC.